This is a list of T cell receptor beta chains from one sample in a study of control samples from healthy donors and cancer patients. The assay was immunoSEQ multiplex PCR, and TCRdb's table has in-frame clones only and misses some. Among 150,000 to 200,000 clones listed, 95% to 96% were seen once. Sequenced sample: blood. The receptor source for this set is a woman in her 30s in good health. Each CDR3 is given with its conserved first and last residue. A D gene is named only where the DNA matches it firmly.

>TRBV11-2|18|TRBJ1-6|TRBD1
CASSTPRRQGISLAPLHF
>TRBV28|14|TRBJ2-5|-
CASSPDRNQETQYF
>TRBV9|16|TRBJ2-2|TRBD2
CASSVGAGGNTGELFF
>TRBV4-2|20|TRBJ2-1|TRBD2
CASSRSSGLAGGSSYNEQFF
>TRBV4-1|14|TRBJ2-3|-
CASSQGPTVDTQYF
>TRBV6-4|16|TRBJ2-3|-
CASSDSSGGGADTQYF
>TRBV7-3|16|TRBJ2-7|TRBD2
CASSSGLAGGFYEQYF
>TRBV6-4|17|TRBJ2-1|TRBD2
CASSDSPTSGGYNEQFF
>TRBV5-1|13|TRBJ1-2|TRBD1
CASSFGTGYGYTF
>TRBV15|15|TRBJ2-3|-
CATSRAGSPRDTQYF
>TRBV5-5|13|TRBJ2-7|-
CASSETDSYEQYF
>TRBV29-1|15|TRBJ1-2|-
CSVEDRRVGGYGYTF
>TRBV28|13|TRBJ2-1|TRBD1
CASSPRQGYRKFF
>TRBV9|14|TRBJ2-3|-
CASSVGHAPDTQYF
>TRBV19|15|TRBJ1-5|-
CASSPIRGSNQPQHF
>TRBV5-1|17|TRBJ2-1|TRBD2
CASSLSEIRDYYNEQFF
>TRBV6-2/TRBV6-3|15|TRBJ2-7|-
CASSYGLADSYEQYF
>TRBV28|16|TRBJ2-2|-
CASSNPGRGGTGELFF
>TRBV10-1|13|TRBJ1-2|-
CASSPGGPYGYTF
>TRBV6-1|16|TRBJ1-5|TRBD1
CASSALLQGANQPQHF
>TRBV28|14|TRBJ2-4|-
CASIEGGGNGIQYF
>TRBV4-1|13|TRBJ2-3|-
CASSLLAADTQYF
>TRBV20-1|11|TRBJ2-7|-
CSARGLSEQYF
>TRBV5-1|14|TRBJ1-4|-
CASSLGWGNEKLFF
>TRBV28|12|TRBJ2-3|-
CASSLFTDTQYF
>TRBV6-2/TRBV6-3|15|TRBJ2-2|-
CASSYVSASLGELFF
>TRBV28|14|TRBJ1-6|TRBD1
CASSEGQNNSPLHF
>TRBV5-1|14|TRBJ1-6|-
CASSLVAGNSPLHF
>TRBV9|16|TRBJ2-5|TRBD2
CASSVDAGGAWETQYF
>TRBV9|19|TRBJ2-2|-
CASSVVGAEESRDTGELFF
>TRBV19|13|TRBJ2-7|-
CASQDRYSYEQYF
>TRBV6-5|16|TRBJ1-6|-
CASSLDGSSYNSPLHF
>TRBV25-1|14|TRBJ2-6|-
CASSDYPGANVLTF
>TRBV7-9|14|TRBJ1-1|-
CASSQDGRGTEAFF
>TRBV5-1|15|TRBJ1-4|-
CASSLGGMANEKLFF
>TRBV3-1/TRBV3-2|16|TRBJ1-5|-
CASSHGGPYSSQPQHF
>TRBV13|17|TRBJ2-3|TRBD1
CASSSHTDRGLTDTQYF
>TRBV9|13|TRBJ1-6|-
CASSLKWDSPLHF
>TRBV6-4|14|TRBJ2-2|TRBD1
CASSATGVTGELFF
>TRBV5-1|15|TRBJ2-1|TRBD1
CASSLDQGARNEQFF
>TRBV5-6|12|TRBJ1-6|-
CASSLANSPLHF
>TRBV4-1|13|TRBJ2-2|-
CASSQENTGELFF
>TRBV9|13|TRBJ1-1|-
CASSAHMNTEAFF
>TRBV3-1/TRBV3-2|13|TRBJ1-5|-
CASSLRDSGPQHF
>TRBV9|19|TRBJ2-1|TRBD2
CASSPRTSGRLPPYNEQFF
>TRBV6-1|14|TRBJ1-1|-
CASSEGQGRMRSFF
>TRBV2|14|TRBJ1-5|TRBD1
CASSQQGMRQPQHF
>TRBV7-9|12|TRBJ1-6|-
CASSRQNSPLHF
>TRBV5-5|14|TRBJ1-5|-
CASSYQGSNQPQHF
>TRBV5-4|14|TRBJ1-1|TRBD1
CASSLDRGQGEAFF
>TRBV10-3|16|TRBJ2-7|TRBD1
CAISGTGGQKLYEQYF
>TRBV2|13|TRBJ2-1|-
CASSPQGFYEQFF
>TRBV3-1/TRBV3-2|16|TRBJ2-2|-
CASSQEATGRTGELFF
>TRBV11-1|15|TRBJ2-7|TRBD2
CASSRDSGGAYEQYF
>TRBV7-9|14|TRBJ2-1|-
CASSPMLGVNEQFF
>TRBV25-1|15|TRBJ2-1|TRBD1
CASSVPGTGNNEQFF
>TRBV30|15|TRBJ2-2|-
CAWSWSAGEEGELFF
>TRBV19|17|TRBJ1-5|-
CASSIDLGGQSNQPQHF
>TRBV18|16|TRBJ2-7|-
CATQSVFGTSSYEQYF
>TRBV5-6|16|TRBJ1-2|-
CASSLVGQGMINGYTF